This paragraph covers one T cell receptor (beta chain) sequence. As yet, its antigen is unknown. This sample was included in a study of T cell responses to AZD1222 COVID-19 vaccine. This table comes from immunoSEQ multiplex PCR, and its TCRdb copy is limited to in-frame clones, with some not included. The table shows roughly 130,000 clones, with 90% to 95% occurring only once. Study observations and caveats: Reportedly, nearly half the spike-specific TCRs target unmutated variant regions.

This CDR3 has 13 residues. The V end lost 5 bases, the J end lost 0 bases, and 8 bases lay between the germline ends. The germline V gene has CDR1 SGHTA and CDR2 FQGTGA. This chain joins TRBV7-3 and TRBJ2-7; possibly TRBD1 or TRBD2 for D (5 bases each). The source of this sequence is an adult in good health. This specimen was peripheral blood, taken on day 0 of AZD1222 vaccination. The CDR3 sequence: CASSPGTSYEQYF. CDR3 in DNA: TGTGCCAGCAGCCCCGGGACCTCCTACGAGCAGTACTTC.